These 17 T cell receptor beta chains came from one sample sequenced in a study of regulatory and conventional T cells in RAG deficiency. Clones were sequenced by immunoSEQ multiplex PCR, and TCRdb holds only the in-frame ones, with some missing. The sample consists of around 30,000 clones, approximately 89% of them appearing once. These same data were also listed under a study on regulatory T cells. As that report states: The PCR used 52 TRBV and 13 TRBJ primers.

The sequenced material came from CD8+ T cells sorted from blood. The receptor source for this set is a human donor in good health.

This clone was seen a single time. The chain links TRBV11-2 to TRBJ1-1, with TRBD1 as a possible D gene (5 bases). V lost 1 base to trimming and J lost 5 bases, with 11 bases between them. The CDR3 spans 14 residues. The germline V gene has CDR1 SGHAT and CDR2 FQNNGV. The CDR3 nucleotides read TGTGCCAGCAGCTTAGGTGGGGGGGAAACTGAAGCTTTCTTT. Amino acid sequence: CASSLGGGETEAFF.

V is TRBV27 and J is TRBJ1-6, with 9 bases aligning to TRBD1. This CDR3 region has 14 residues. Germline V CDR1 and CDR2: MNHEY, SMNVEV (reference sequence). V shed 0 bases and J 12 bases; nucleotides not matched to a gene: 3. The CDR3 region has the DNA TGTGCCAGCAGTTTATCCGGACAGGGGAGACCCCTCCACTTT. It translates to CASSLSGQGRPLHF.

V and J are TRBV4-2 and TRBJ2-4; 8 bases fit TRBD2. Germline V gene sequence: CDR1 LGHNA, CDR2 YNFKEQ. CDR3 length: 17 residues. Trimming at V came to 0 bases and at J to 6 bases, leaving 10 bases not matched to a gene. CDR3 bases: TGTGCCAGCAGCCAAGATTCGACGGGAGGGCCTTCAAACATTCAGTACTTC. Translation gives CASSQDSTGGPSNIQYF.

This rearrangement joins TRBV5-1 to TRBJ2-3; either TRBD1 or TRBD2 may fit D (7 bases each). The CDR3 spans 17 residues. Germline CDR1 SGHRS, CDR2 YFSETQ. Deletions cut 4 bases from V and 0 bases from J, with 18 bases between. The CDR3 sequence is CASSPRGGGGSTDTQYF. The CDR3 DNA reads TGCGCCAGCAGCCCGCGAGGGGGCGGGGGAAGCACAGATACGCAGTATTTT.

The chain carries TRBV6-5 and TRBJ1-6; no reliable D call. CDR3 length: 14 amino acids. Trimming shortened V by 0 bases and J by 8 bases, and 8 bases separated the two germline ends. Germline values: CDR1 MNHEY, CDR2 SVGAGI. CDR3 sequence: CASSYSAGHSPLHF. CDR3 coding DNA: TGTGCCAGCAGTTACTCGGCAGGTCATTCACCCCTCCACTTT.

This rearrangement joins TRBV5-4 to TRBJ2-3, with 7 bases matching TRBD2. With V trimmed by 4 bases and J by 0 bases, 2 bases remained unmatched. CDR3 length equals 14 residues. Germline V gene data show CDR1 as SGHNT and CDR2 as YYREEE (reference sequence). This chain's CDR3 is CASSRGVSTDTQYF. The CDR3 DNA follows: TGTGCCAGCAGCCGGGGGGTTAGCACAGATACGCAGTATTTT. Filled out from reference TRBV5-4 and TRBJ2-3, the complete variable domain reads ETGVTQSPTHLIKTRGQQVTLRCSSQSGHNTVSWYQQALGQGPQFIFQYYREEENGRGNFPPRFSGLQFPNYSSELNVNALELDDSALYLCASSRGVSTDTQYFGPGTRLTVL.

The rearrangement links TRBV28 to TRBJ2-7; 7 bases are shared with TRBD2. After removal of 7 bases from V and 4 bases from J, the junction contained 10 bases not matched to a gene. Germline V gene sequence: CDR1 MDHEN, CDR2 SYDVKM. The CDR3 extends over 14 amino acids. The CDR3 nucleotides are TGTGCCAGCATGCGAGGCGGGAGTTGGTACGAGCAGTACTTC. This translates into CASMRGGSWYEQYF.

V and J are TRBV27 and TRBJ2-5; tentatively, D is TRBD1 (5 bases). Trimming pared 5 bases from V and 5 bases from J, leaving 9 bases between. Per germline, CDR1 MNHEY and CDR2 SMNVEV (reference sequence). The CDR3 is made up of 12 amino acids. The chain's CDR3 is CASSQGGETQYF. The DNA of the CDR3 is TGTGCCAGCAGTCAGGGTGGGGAGACCCAGTACTTC.

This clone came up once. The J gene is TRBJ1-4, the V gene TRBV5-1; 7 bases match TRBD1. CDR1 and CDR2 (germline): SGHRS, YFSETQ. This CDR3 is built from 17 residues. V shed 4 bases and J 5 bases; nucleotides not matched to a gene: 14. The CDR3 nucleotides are TGCGCCAGCAGCGCGGGACAGCCAGGGTTCGAAAATGAAAAACTGTTTTTT. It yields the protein CASSAGQPGFENEKLFF. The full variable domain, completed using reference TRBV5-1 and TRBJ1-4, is KAGVTQTPRYLIKTRGQQVTLSCSPISGHRSVSWYQQTPGQGLQFLFEYFSETQRNKGNFPGRFSGRQFSNSRSEMNVSTLELGDSALYLCASSAGQPGFENEKLFFGSGTQLSVL.

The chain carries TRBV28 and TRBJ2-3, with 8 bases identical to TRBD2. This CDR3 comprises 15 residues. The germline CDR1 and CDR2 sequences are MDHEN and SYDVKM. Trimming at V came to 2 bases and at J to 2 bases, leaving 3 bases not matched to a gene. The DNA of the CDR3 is TGTGCCAGCAGTTTACGCGGGAGGACCACAGATACGCAGTATTTT. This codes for CASSLRGRTTDTQYF.

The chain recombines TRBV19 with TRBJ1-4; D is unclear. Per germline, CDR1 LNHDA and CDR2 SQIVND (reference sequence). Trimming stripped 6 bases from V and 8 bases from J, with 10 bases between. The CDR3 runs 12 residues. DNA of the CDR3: TGTGCCAGTAGCCCCGCACGAGAAAAACTGTTTTTT. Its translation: CASSPAREKLFF. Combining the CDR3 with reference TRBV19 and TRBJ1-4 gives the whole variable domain DGGITQSPKYLFRKEGQNVTLSCEQNLNHDAMYWYRQDPGQGLRLIYYSQIVNDFQKGDIAEGYSVSREKKESFPLTVTSAQKNPTAFYLCASSPAREKLFFGSGTQLSVL.

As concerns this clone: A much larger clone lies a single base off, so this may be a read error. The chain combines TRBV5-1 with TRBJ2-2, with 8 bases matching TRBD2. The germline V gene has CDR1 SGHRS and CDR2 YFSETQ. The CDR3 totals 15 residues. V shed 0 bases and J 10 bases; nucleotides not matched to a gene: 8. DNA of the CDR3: TGCGCCAGCAGCTTGGGGGCGGCGGGGGGCGCGGAGCTGTTTTTT. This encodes CASSLGAAGGAELFF.

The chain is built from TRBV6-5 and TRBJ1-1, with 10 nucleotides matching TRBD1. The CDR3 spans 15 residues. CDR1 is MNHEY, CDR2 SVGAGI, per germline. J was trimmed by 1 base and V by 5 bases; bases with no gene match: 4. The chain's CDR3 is CASSIGDRGNTEAFF. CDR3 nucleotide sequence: TGTGCCAGCAGTATTGGGGACAGGGGGAACACTGAAGCTTTCTTT.

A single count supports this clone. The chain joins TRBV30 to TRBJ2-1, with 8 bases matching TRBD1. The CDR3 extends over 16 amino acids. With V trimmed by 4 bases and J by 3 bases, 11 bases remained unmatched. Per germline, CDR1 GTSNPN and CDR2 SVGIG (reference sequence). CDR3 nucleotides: TGTGCCTGGACAGGGGGCTCCCAGTCCAGCTACAATGAGCAGTTCTTC. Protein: CAWTGGSQSSYNEQFF.

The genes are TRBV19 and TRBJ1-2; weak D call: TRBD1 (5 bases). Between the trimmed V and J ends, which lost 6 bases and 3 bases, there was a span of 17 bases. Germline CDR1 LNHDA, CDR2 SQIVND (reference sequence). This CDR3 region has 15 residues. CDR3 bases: TGTGCCAGTAGGTCCCTCGGGGGAAGGGACTATGGCTACACCTTC. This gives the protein CASRSLGGRDYGYTF.

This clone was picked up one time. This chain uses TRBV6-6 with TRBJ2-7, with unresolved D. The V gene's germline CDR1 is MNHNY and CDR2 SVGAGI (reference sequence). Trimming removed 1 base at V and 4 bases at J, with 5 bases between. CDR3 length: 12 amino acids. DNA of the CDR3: TGTGCCAGCAGTTACTTGGTTTACGAGCAGTACTTC. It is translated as CASSYLVYEQYF.

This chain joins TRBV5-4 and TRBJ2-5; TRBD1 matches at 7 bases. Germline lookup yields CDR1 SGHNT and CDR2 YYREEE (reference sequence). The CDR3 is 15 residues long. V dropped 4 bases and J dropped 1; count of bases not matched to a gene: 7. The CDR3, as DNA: TGTGCCAGCAGCCTTTCGACAGGGCCCCAAGAGACCCAGTACTTC. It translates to CASSLSTGPQETQYF.